This record looks at one T cell receptor beta chain sequence and its context. What antigen it recognizes has not been identified. No base qualities exist here, and no much larger clone lies one base off it. These data are taken from a study of CD8 T cells in Susac syndrome (dated by TCRdb to the late 2010s). Some background on the complete study: Among the sequenced Susac syndrome patients, about 6 had clinically active disease and fewer than 10 were in clinical remission. At blood withdrawal, Susac syndrome patients were either therapy-naive, taking corticosteroids (in some cases with IVIg as well), or taking IVIg alone. The study used repertoire sequencing to test whether antigen drove CD8+ T cell activation and differentiation in Susac syndrome.

RNA was extracted with the RNeasy kit and 0.5 to 1 ug was reverse transcribed using random hexamers. TCR beta CDR3 regions were amplified with the immunoSEQ multiplex PCR assay covering 54 Vbeta and 13 Jbeta segments. PCR amplification bias was corrected using a synthetic template baseline for primer optimization and computational correction. The original pipeline was this. Reads were assigned to V, D and J genes according to IMGT and analyzed in immunoSEQ Analyzer, with only productive sequences retained. Clonality was computed as one minus Shannon entropy normalized by log2 of the number of productive unique sequences. Public and private clones were assessed among the 100 most prevalent clones of each patient and control. Clones were defined as Susac-specific when absent from the healthy and MS cohorts, from roughly 1,100 published viral clones and from other ImmuneACCESS disease sequences. TCRdb applied fastp at Q25 and MiXCR to the public reads, then kept only in-frame beta chains. Under each unique CDR3 protein, matching rows form one entry showing the most common genes and DNA. TCRdb, rather than the study authors, made the V and J calls. This sample has under 200,000 distinct CDR3 sequences in its table, and approximately 95% of those were observed once. Around 0.13% of the sample is held by the ten biggest clonotypes.

High-throughput TCR beta sequencing profiled peripheral blood CD8+ and CD4+ T cells from healthy donors, Susac syndrome patients and multiple sclerosis patients. Recently defined diagnostic criteria for definite or probable disease were met by the Susac syndrome patients. CD8+ TEMRA cells were enriched by FACS, while bulk CD8+ and CD4+ T cells were purified by magnetic negative isolation. Blood was collected in EDTA tubes and processed within 24 hours, with PBMCs isolated through density gradient centrifugation. PBMCs intended for TCR sequencing were cryopreserved in liquid nitrogen and thawed later in a water bath at 37 degrees C. The sorted or isolated CD4+, CD8+ and CD8+ TEMRA cells had a purity of 90% or higher. Including the terminal cysteine and phenylalanine, the CDR3 comprises 18 residues. Of the read, only the CDR3 DNA is kept; its 54 bases are in frame from base 1. For CDR1 and CDR2, the germline V gene lists SGHTA and FQGNSA. The junction shows trimming of 2 bases on V and 0 bases on J, and the gene matches do not reach 7 bases of it.

What the authors observed across the whole study: The CD4+ T cell repertoire of patients with Susac syndrome showed no detectable clonal expansion. The TCR sequencing and HLA analysis was acknowledged to have included a relatively small number of individuals.

This clonotype was obtained from a human donor with Susac syndrome. Sequencing was carried out using CD4+ T cells from PBMCs. The chain joins TRBV7-2 to TRBJ2-6, and 7 bases in between align with TRBD2. The CDR3 reads as follows: CASSLFWEGASGANVLTF. The sequenced DNA: TGTGCCAGCAGCTTATTTTGGGAGGGAGCCTCTGGGGCCAACGTCCTGACTTTC.